This is a list of T cell receptor beta chains from one sample in a study of CD8+ T cells in alopecia areata. The table came from immunoSEQ multiplex PCR; TCRdb's copy has only in-frame clones and leaves some out. The data show over 150,000 clones, with approximately 62% seen just once and 1.5% to 2% held by the top ten. The material was CD4+ T cells sorted from blood, obtained at week 0. Every receptor here comes from a human donor with alopecia areata. Both conserved end residues are part of each CDR3. D genes are given only for firm matches. Clone size is given for some rows only: seen once, a few or many times, or a class if the clone is expanded.

TRBV29-1	.	.	TRBJ2-1	TGCAGCGTCTTCGGACTCTCACACAACTACAATGAGCAGTTCTTC	CSVFGLSHNYNEQFF
TRBV20-1	.	.	TRBJ1-1	TGCAGTGCTAGTCGACGACGTGAAGCTTTCTTT	CSASRRREAFF
TRBV29-1	once	TRBD1	TRBJ1-1	TGCAGCGTCTCGAGACAGGGAGCCGGGAGGGGCACTGAAGCTTTCTTT	CSVSRQGAGRGTEAFF
TRBV30	few	.	TRBJ2-6	TGTGCCTGGACGCTCTACTCAGGGGCCAACGTCCTGACTTTC	CAWTLYSGANVLTF
TRBV4-3	.	.	TRBJ2-2	TGCGCCAGCAGGTACACGTCCCAGAACACCGGGGAGCTGTTTTTT	CASRYTSQNTGELFF
TRBV6-5	.	.	TRBJ2-7	TGTGCCACCTCCGCGGGACGGAGCTCCTACGAGCAGTACTTC	CATSAGRSSYEQYF
TRBV11-2	.	.	TRBJ2-6	TGTGCCAGCAGCTTAGTTTCAGGGGCCAACGTCCTGACTTTC	CASSLVSGANVLTF
TRBV9	.	.	TRBJ1-6	TGTGCCAGCAGCTTAGGGGGGCGCGCTTCACCCCTCCACTTT	CASSLGGRASPLHF
TRBV6-1	once	.	TRBJ2-4	TGTGCCAGCAGTAGCTCACTCAACCAGTACTTC	CASSSSLNQYF
TRBV4-3	.	.	TRBJ1-1	TGCGCCAGCAGCCAAGCCGTGGGGAACACTGAAGCTTTCTTT	CASSQAVGNTEAFF
TRBV5-1	.	TRBD1	TRBJ2-2	TGCGCCAGCAAGCTGACAGGGGGCCCGAGCACCGGGGAGCTGTTTTTT	CASKLTGGPSTGELFF
TRBV25-1	few	TRBD2	TRBJ2-7	TGTGCCAGACAAGCTAGCGGGGGGTTCACCTCCATCTACGAGCAGTACTTC	CARQASGGFTSIYEQYF
TRBV30	once	.	TRBJ2-2	TGTGCCTGGAGTATACTAGTTCGGGGGACCGGGGAGCTGTTTTTT	CAWSILVRGTGELFF
TRBV7-6	once	.	TRBJ1-3	TGTGCCAGCAGGGAGGGGGTTGGAAACGCCATATATTTT	CASREGVGNAIYF
TRBV15	.	.	TRBJ1-5	TGTGCCACCAGCAGACCCGCTCAAGGGAGTCAGCCCCAGCATTTT	CATSRPAQGSQPQHF
TRBV9	once	.	TRBJ2-1	TGTGCCAGCAGCGTAGACCTTGGTAATGAGCAGTTCTTC	CASSVDLGNEQFF
TRBV19	few	.	TRBJ1-2	TGTGCCAGTAGTAAACGGAGCTATGGCTACACCTTC	CASSKRSYGYTF
TRBV30	.	TRBD1	TRBJ2-7	TGTGCCTTCACCACCCAGGGGGCGGTAAACGAGCAGTACTTC	CAFTTQGAVNEQYF
TRBV7-2	.	.	TRBJ2-2	TGTGCCAGCAGCAGATTCCCCGGACCTAGAACCGGGGAGCTGTTTTTT	CASSRFPGPRTGELFF
TRBV18	.	TRBD2	TRBJ2-2	TGTGCCAGCTCGACGGGAGGGAACACCGGGGAGCTGTTTTTT	CASSTGGNTGELFF
TRBV6-1	.	TRBD1	TRBJ1-6	TGTGCCAGCAGAGAGACAGGGGTTCATTCACCCCTCCACTTT	CASRETGVHSPLHF
TRBV15	.	.	TRBJ1-6	TGTGCCACCAGCAGGGACCGCCTTGGGGTGGTCCCCCTCCACTTT	CATSRDRLGVVPLHF
TRBV30	.	.	TRBJ1-1	TGTGCCTGGAGTGTACAGACGAACACTGAAGCTTTCTTT	CAWSVQTNTEAFF
TRBV29-1	.	.	TRBJ1-2	TGCAGCGTTGACGACGTCGATGGCTACACCTTC	CSVDDVDGYTF
TRBV15	once	.	TRBJ2-1	TGTGCCACCTCCACAGGGCTAGCGGCAAATGAGCAGTTCTTC	CATSTGLAANEQFF
TRBV7-9	many	.	TRBJ2-7	TGTGCCAGCAGTAGGGAGCTGTGGACCTCCTACGAGCAGTACTTC	CASSRELWTSYEQYF
TRBV11-3	.	.	TRBJ2-1	TGTGCCAGCAGCTTAGTCCCCGTTTACAATGAGCAGTTCTTC	CASSLVPVYNEQFF
TRBV20-1	few	.	TRBJ2-1	TGCAGTGCCGACACCTACAATGAGCAGTTCTTC	CSADTYNEQFF
TRBV10-3	.	.	TRBJ2-2	TGTGCCATCAAGGGTCCCACCGGGGAGCTGTTTTTT	CAIKGPTGELFF
TRBV5-1	many	TRBD2	TRBJ2-1	TGCGCCAGCAGCCAACGGACTAGCGGGGGCGATGAGCAGTTCTTC	CASSQRTSGGDEQFF
TRBV30	few	TRBD1	TRBJ1-1	TGTGCCTGGGGGGACAGTCTGAGGACTGAAGCTTTCTTT	CAWGDSLRTEAFF
TRBV2	.	TRBD1	TRBJ1-4	TGTGCCAGCAGAGGACAGGGAAGTGAAAAACTGTTTTTT	CASRGQGSEKLFF
TRBV19	few	TRBD1	TRBJ2-7	TGTGCCAGTAGTATAGCGGGACAGGGTTTGGACTTC	CASSIAGQGLDF
TRBV15	.	.	TRBJ2-2	TGTGCCACCAGCCGCGAGAACACCGGGGAGCTGTTTTTT	CATSRENTGELFF
TRBV30	once	.	TRBJ1-1	TGTGCCTGGGGACTGATGAACACTGAAGCTTTCTTT	CAWGLMNTEAFF
TRBV11-1	.	.	TRBJ1-4	TGTGCCAGCAGCTTAAACGGAGCAACTAATGAAAAACTGTTTTTT	CASSLNGATNEKLFF
TRBV30	once	.	TRBJ2-3	TGTGCCTGGAGTGTACGGGGGCCCGCAGATACGCAGTATTTT	CAWSVRGPADTQYF
TRBV9	few	.	TRBJ2-5	TGTGCCAGCAGCGTAGATTTACAAGAGACCCAGTACTTC	CASSVDLQETQYF
TRBV29-1	.	.	TRBJ1-2	TGCAGCGTTGAAGAACGAGGGGCGGGTAACTATGGCTACACCTTC	CSVEERGAGNYGYTF
TRBV29-1	.	.	TRBJ2-3	TGCAGCGTTGTACTTATAGGCGGAGATACGCAGTATTTT	CSVVLIGGDTQYF
TRBV5-1	.	.	TRBJ1-4	TGCGCCAGCAGCTTGGACGGGGGCTTCAGAGGCGAAAAACTGTTTTTT	CASSLDGGFRGEKLFF
TRBV19	.	TRBD1	TRBJ2-4	TGTGCCAGTATGGGACAGGGAGGGATCCAGGAGTACTTC	CASMGQGGIQEYF
TRBV6-5	.	TRBD1	TRBJ1-6	TGTGCCAGCAGTTACTCAGGACAGGGGGCAAATTCACCCCTCCACTTT	CASSYSGQGANSPLHF
TRBV5-6	few	.	TRBJ1-6	TGTGCCAGCAGCTTGAAGGGGGAGGTTTCACCCCTCCACTTT	CASSLKGEVSPLHF
TRBV28	.	.	TRBJ2-4	TGTGCCAGCAGTGGGCCACAGGGCCTGTTGCACTTC	CASSGPQGLLHF
TRBV27	.	.	TRBJ1-1	TGTGCCAGCTGGGGGCGCGTGAACACTGAAGCTTTCTTT	CASWGRVNTEAFF
TRBV10-3	many	.	TRBJ2-2	TGTGCCATCAGTGAGAGGGGGACGAACACCGGGGAGCTGTTTTTT	CAISERGTNTGELFF
TRBV7-2	.	.	TRBJ2-1	TGTGCCAGCAGCTCCAACGACCTCTCCTACAATGAGCAGTTCTTC	CASSSNDLSYNEQFF
TRBV25-1	.	.	TRBJ1-1	TGTGCCACCACAACCGGGGGCGCGGTAGTGAACACTGAAGCTTTCTTT	CATTTGGAVVNTEAFF
TRBV5-1	.	TRBD1	TRBJ2-7	TGCGCCAGCAGCGCCCGGACAGGGCACGAGCAGTACTTC	CASSARTGHEQYF
TRBV13	.	.	TRBJ1-1	TGTGCCAGCAGCCAAAGTCGGGTTATGGTAACAGCTGAAGCTTTCTTT	CASSQSRVMVTAEAFF
TRBV5-1	.	.	TRBJ2-1	TGCGCCAGCAGCTTGGCGGGTCCTGGAGATGAGCAGTTCTTC	CASSLAGPGDEQFF
TRBV11-2	.	TRBD1	TRBJ2-3	TGTGCCAGCACTCGCCGCCGGGACAGCCGCACAGATACGCAGTATTTT	CASTRRRDSRTDTQYF
TRBV7-2	.	.	TRBJ1-1	TGTGCCAGCAGCCCGGGGGGCACCTACACTGAAGCTTTCTTT	CASSPGGTYTEAFF
TRBV29-1	few	.	TRBJ2-1	TGCAGCGTTATAGTCCGGGGGACCTACAATGAGCAGTTCTTC	CSVIVRGTYNEQFF
TRBV14	.	TRBD1	TRBJ2-3	TGTGCCAGCAGCCAGAAACAGGGGTTGGATACGCAGTATTTT	CASSQKQGLDTQYF
TRBV6-1	.	.	TRBJ2-3	TGTGCCAGCACCTCCTTCCGGGACGCGGCGCAGTATTTT	CASTSFRDAAQYF
TRBV11-1	.	.	TRBJ2-3	TGTGCCAGCAGCTTAGCGGACACCACAGATACGCAGTATTTT	CASSLADTTDTQYF
TRBV5-4	.	.	TRBJ2-5	TGTGCCAGTCTCAAGCAAAGAGGGGAGACCCAGTACTTC	CASLKQRGETQYF